These T cell receptor beta chains were read from a single sample in a study of cytomegalovirus exposure and HLA in healthy donors. The method was immunoSEQ multiplex PCR; TCRdb's version includes in-frame clones alone and lacks a portion of them. Of 150,000 to 200,000 clones listed, approximately 75% are singletons. Sequenced input: PBMCs. Receptor source: a girl aged 5 to 17 in good health and CMV-seronegative. CDR3s include the opening cysteine and the closing phenylalanine or tryptophan. Fields, in order: D gene, clone size, V gene, J gene, CDR3 protein, CDR3 DNA. D genes are given only for firm matches. Rows may omit the clone size; those that give it use once, few, many or a size class.

>TRBD1|few|TRBV7-8|TRBJ1-5
CASSSGQGNQPQHF
TGTGCCAGCAGCTCCGGACAGGGCAATCAGCCCCAGCATTTT
>TRBD1|NA|TRBV28|TRBJ2-1
CASSTEGTGRNEQFF
TGTGCCAGCAGTACCGAAGGGACAGGAAGGAATGAGCAGTTCTTC
>NA|NA|TRBV4-1|TRBJ1-5
CASRQVTGGPQPQHF
TGCGCCAGCCGCCAAGTTACTGGGGGCCCTCAGCCCCAGCATTTT
>NA|NA|TRBV5-8|TRBJ1-5
CASSLFRGGRSNQPQHF
TGTGCCAGCAGCTTGTTCAGGGGAGGGAGAAGCAATCAGCCCCAGCATTTT
>TRBD1|NA|TRBV10-1|TRBJ2-7
CASSDYDRDEQYF
TGCGCCAGCAGTGATTACGACAGGGACGAGCAGTACTTC
>NA|NA|TRBV5-1|TRBJ2-3
CASSGGRRSTTDTQYF
TGCGCCAGCAGCGGGGGGAGGAGGAGCACGACAGATACGCAGTATTTT
>NA|NA|TRBV29-1|TRBJ1-1
CSGGEGNEAFF
TGCAGCGGGGGGGAAGGAAATGAAGCTTTCTTT
>NA|NA|TRBV5-5|TRBJ2-6
CASSLGANVLTF
TGTGCCAGCAGCCTTGGGGCCAACGTCCTGACTTTC
>NA|NA|TRBV10-1|TRBJ2-7
CASSEGGSYEQYF
TGCGCCAGCAGTGAGGGGGGCTCCTACGAGCAGTACTTC
>NA|NA|TRBV6-4|TRBJ1-1
CASSPGVDTEAFF
TGTGCCAGCAGTCCAGGCGTGGACACTGAAGCTTTCTTT
>NA|once|TRBV9|TRBJ2-5
CASSARGGREETQYF
TGTGCCAGCAGCGCTAGGGGGGGCCGGGAAGAGACCCAGTACTTC
>TRBD2|NA|TRBV4-2|TRBJ2-1
CASSQDPTSGNEQFF
TGTGCCAGCAGCCAAGATCCCACTAGCGGGAATGAGCAGTTCTTC
>NA|NA|TRBV6-5|TRBJ1-1
CASSLTGNTEAFF
TGTGCCAGCAGCCTGACAGGGAACACTGAAGCTTTCTTT
>TRBD1|few|TRBV6-6|TRBJ1-5
CASSRDRQGLSPQHF
TGTGCCAGCAGTAGGGACCGACAGGGTCTGAGTCCCCAGCATTTT
>NA|NA|TRBV25-1|TRBJ1-5
CASSGTNQPQHF
TGTGCCAGCAGTGGGACAAATCAGCCCCAGCATTTT
>NA|NA|TRBV6-1|TRBJ1-6
CASSEWTDFGSPLHF
TGTGCCAGCAGTGAATGGACAGACTTTGGATCACCCCTCCACTTT
>TRBD1|NA|TRBV30|TRBJ2-3
CAWRGVGGVSTDTQYF
TGTGCCTGGAGAGGGGTAGGGGGCGTTAGCACAGATACGCAGTATTTT
>NA|NA|TRBV4-1|TRBJ2-5
CASSQPLSRERVTQYF
TGCGCCAGCAGCCAACCTCTTTCGAGGGAGCGGGTGACCCAGTACTTC
>NA|NA|TRBV7-9|TRBJ1-5
CASTRWAGDNQPQHF
TGTGCCAGCACCCGATGGGCCGGGGATAATCAGCCCCAGCATTTT
>NA|NA|TRBV6-1|TRBJ2-7
CASSAGRWSEQYF
TGTGCCAGCAGTGCTGGCAGATGGTCCGAGCAGTACTTC
>NA|NA|TRBV28|TRBJ1-4
CASSPPGATNEKLFF
TGTGCCAGCAGCCCTCCGGGTGCAACTAATGAAAAACTGTTTTTT
>TRBD1|NA|TRBV10-1|TRBJ1-2
CASSESTRTGIDWYGYTF
TGCGCCAGCAGTGAGTCAACGCGGACAGGGATCGATTGGTATGGCTACACCTTC
>NA|once|TRBV30|TRBJ1-2
CAWSAEGAKVGYTF
TGTGCCTGGAGTGCCGAGGGCGCAAAAGTTGGCTACACCTTC
>NA|NA|TRBV5-1|TRBJ2-7
CASSEGVLEQYF
TGCGCCAGCTCGGAGGGTGTCCTCGAGCAGTACTTC
>TRBD1|few|TRBV2|TRBJ1-1
CASSAPGGGTEAFF
TGTGCCAGCAGTGCCCCAGGGGGCGGCACTGAAGCTTTCTTT
>NA|NA|TRBV11-2|TRBJ2-7
CASSLDGTVTYEQYF
TGTGCCAGCAGCTTAGATGGTACAGTAACCTACGAGCAGTACTTC
>NA|NA|TRBV2|TRBJ1-6
CASSGLRTVNSPLHF
TGTGCCAGCAGTGGCTTACGGACAGTAAATTCACCCCTCCACTTT
>NA|NA|TRBV27|TRBJ2-7
CASSLGQETYEQYF
TGTGCCAGCAGTTTAGGGCAGGAAACCTACGAGCAGTACTTC
>TRBD1|NA|TRBV7-8|TRBJ2-7
CASSYPDRGQAYEQYF
TGTGCCAGCAGCTACCCCGACAGGGGGCAAGCCTACGAGCAGTACTTC
>NA|NA|TRBV29-1|TRBJ1-2
CSVESGTYGYTF
TGCAGCGTTGAAAGCGGGACCTATGGCTACACCTTC
>TRBD2|NA|TRBV5-1|TRBJ2-7
CASSLDPSGAYSYEQYF
TGCGCCAGCAGCTTGGACCCTAGCGGGGCTTACTCCTACGAGCAGTACTTC
>NA|once|TRBV9|TRBJ1-1
CASSGGRTEAFF
TGTGCCAGCAGCGGGGGGCGGACTGAAGCTTTCTTT
>NA|NA|TRBV4-2|TRBJ2-5
CASSQPGETQYF
TGTGCCAGCAGCCAACCGGGAGAGACCCAGTACTTC
>NA|NA|TRBV20-1|TRBJ1-2
CSAPGYGYTF
TGCAGTGCTCCAGGTTATGGCTACACCTTC
>TRBD2|NA|TRBV7-3|TRBJ2-3
CASSPGPARGGRTDTQYF
TGTGCCAGCAGCCCAGGTCCAGCTCGGGGGGGGAGGACAGATACGCAGTATTTT
>NA|few|TRBV7-8|TRBJ1-3
CASSLQTGIRRNTIYF
TGTGCCAGCAGCCTCCAAACGGGGATTAGAAGAAACACCATATATTTT
>NA|NA|TRBV13|TRBJ1-4
CASSSLTSMVTNEKLFF
TGTGCCAGCAGCTCCCTCACCAGTATGGTAACTAATGAAAAACTGTTTTTT
>TRBD1|few|TRBV7-9|TRBJ1-2
CASSAAQTGAYGYTF
TGTGCCAGCAGCGCCGCCCAGACAGGGGCTTACGGCTACACCTTC
>TRBD2|NA|TRBV19|TRBJ2-1
CASSTTSGYNEQFF
TGTGCCAGTAGTACGACTAGCGGATACAATGAGCAGTTCTTC
>NA|few|TRBV11-2|TRBJ2-3
CASSLTRASDTQYF
TGTGCCAGCAGCTTAACTAGAGCCTCAGATACGCAGTATTTT